What follows are 19 T cell receptor beta chains derived from one specimen sequenced in a study of immune characterization of retroperitoneal liposarcoma. MiXCR, run by TCRdb on the PCR reads, gives a single entry per CDR3 protein. The sample lists more than 8,000 distinct CDR3 sequences, under 50% occurring once. What was sequenced was tumor tissue. The source of these receptors is a male donor with retroperitoneal liposarcoma.

This clonotype has just a few counts. The rearrangement links TRBV6-1 to TRBJ1-6; maybe TRBD1 (5 bases). V dropped 0 bases and J dropped 5 bases, with 8 bases sitting between them. Germline V gene data show CDR1 as MNHNS and CDR2 as SASEGT. This CDR3 comprises 15 residues. The CDR3 coding sequence is TGTGCCAGCAGTGAAGCCAAGGGACATAATTCACCCCTCCACTTT. Amino acid sequence: CASSEAKGHNSPLHF.

The table lists this clonotype with a few counts. This chain uses TRBV27 with TRBJ2-5, with TRBD2 as a possible D gene (5 bases). The last part of the DNA fits TRBJ2-1 better; the J call may be wrong. The CDR3 loop spans 13 amino acids. The germline gives CDR1 MNHEY, CDR2 SMNVEV (reference sequence). CDR3 region: CASSPFGGDEQFF. CDR3 nucleotide sequence: TGTGCCAGCAGCCCCTTTGGAGGCGATGAGCAGTTCTTC.

This clonotype was picked up a small number of times. This chain connects TRBV28 to TRBJ2-1, with 9 positions matching TRBD1. Trimming at V came to 4 bases and at J to 8 bases, leaving 6 bases not matched to a gene. There are 14 residues in the CDR3. Per germline, CDR1 MDHEN and CDR2 SYDVKM. CDR3 residues: CASSSGQGLDEQFF. As DNA, the CDR3 is TGTGCCAGCAGTTCGGGACAGGGTTTGGATGAGCAGTTCTTC.

V and J are TRBV24-1 and TRBJ2-2; no clear D gene. Trimming removed 5 bases at V and 6 bases at J, with 9 bases between. The germline gives CDR1 KGHDR, CDR2 SFDVKD. This CDR3 is built from 13 residues. The CDR3 sequence: CATSVKGAGELFF. The CDR3 nucleotides read TGTGCCACCAGTGTAAAGGGTGCCGGGGAGCTGTTTTTT.

V is TRBV27 and J is TRBJ2-3, with D perhaps matching TRBD2 (5 bases). Trimming left V 8 bases short and J 7 bases short, with 7 bases between. CDR3 length equals 10 residues. The germline V gene encodes CDR1 MNHEY and CDR2 SMNVEV (reference sequence). CDR3 in DNA: TGTGCCAGCCGGGGAAATACGCAGTATTTT. This codes for CASRGNTQYF.

This clonotype was found a few times. V is TRBV7-3 and J is TRBJ2-3; D may be TRBD1 (5 bases). The J call may be in error: the DNA end matches TRBJ2-5 better. The CDR3 is 13 residues long. The germline gives CDR1 SGHTA, CDR2 FQGTGA. The DNA of the CDR3 is TGTGCCAGCAGCTTTCAGGGAAGTGAGACCCAGTACTTC. Encoded protein: CASSFQGSETQYF.

This sequence joins TRBV7-2 and TRBJ2-5, with D perhaps matching TRBD2 (5 bases). CDR1 SGHTA and CDR2 FQGNSA come from the germline V gene. The CDR3 totals 16 residues. V was pared by 4 bases and J by 4 bases, with 19 bases between. CDR3 protein: CASSSGGSPIGETQYF. DNA for the CDR3: TGTGCCAGCAGCTCGGGCGGGTCCCCAATAGGAGAGACCCAGTACTTC.

By sample share, this clonotype is medium-sized. V gene TRBV7-2 combines with J gene TRBJ2-1; D may be TRBD1 (6 bases). The CDR3 totals 15 residues. V was clipped by 5 bases and J by 2 bases, with 13 bases between them. Germline V gene sequence: CDR1 SGHTA, CDR2 FQGNSA. CDR3 bases: TGTGCCAGCAGCGCCGGGGACACGGCCTACAATGAGCAGTTCTTC. This gives the protein CASSAGDTAYNEQFF.

This clonotype was detected only a few times. This chain links TRBV11-1 with TRBJ2-3, with TRBD1 matching over 7 bases. The closer fit of TRBJ2-1 to the DNA end suggests the J call may be wrong. This CDR3 has 15 residues. Germline CDR1 SGHAT, CDR2 FQDESV (reference sequence). The CDR3: CASSFGDSYSETQFF. For the CDR3, the DNA is TGTGCCAGCAGCTTCGGGGACAGTTATTCGGAGACCCAGTTCTTC.

This clonotype is medium-sized. The rearrangement uses TRBV6-1 and TRBJ2-1; no definite D call. The ends were cut back, 8 bases at V and 10 bases at J, with 12 bases in the middle. CDR3 length equals 11 residues. From germline, CDR1 is MNHNS and CDR2 SASEGT. The CDR3 DNA sequence: TGTGCCAGCTCAGTAGTCTACGAGCAGTTCTTC. Translated: CASSVVYEQFF.

This clonotype was seen a handful of times. The genes are TRBV6-5 and TRBJ2-5; no definite D call. CDR1 and CDR2 from the germline V gene are MNHEY and SVGAGI. The V end lost 2 bases, the J end lost 2 bases, and 9 bases lay between the germline ends. The CDR3 runs to 14 residues. CDR3 residues: CASSYSVGQETQYF. The DNA for the CDR3 is TGTGCCAGCAGTTACAGTGTCGGACAAGAGACCCAGTACTTC.

The chain uses TRBV11-3 and TRBJ2-1; D is perhaps TRBD2 (5 bases). CDR3 length: 12 amino acids. V was cut by 5 bases and J by 7 bases, with 9 bases left in between. Germline V gene data show CDR1 as SGHNT and CDR2 as YENEEA. This CDR3 reads CASSITRNEQFF. The CDR3 DNA sequence: TGTGCCAGCAGCATTACTAGGAATGAGCAGTTCTTC.

The rearrangement links TRBV6-5 to TRBJ2-1; D assignment may be TRBD1 or TRBD2 (5 bases each). Germline loops: CDR1 MNHEY, CDR2 SVGAGI. This CDR3 is built from 12 residues. Deletions cut 8 bases from V and 9 bases from J, with 14 bases between. This CDR3 is CASVGPGFEQFF. The CDR3 DNA reads TGTGCCAGCGTGGGACCAGGGTTTGAGCAGTTCTTC.

V is TRBV27 and J is TRBJ2-3; the match to TRBD2 covers 7 bases. J gave up 3 bases and V 6 bases, and 12 bases lay outside the gene matches. Germline assignment: CDR1 MNHEY and CDR2 SMNVEV (reference sequence). This CDR3 has 16 amino acids. CDR3 bases: TGTGCCAGCAGCCCCCGGAGGGGCGGGGGTACAGATACGCAGTATTTT. As protein: CASSPRRGGGTDTQYF.

By its share, this clonotype is medium-sized. The chain has TRBV6-1 and TRBJ2-1; 8 positions match TRBD2. The J call is uncertain, as TRBJ2-7 better fits the DNA end. The CDR3 consists of 15 residues. CDR1 and CDR2 (germline): MNHNS, SASEGT. CDR3 in amino acids: CASSLGLEGTYEQYF. CDR3 DNA sequence: TGTGCCAGCAGTTTGGGACTAGAGGGTACCTACGAGCAGTACTTC.

V is TRBV6-1 and J is TRBJ2-5; D possibly corresponds to TRBD1 (5 bases). Germline assignment: CDR1 MNHNS and CDR2 SASEGT. The CDR3 contains 14 residues. V gave up 2 bases and J gave up 7 bases, with 14 bases separating them. The CDR3 DNA follows: TGTGCCAGCAGTGAAAAGTTACTACAGGCGACCCAGTACTTC. This translates into CASSEKLLQATQYF.

This sequence joins TRBV6-8 and TRBJ2-3, with unresolved D. The DNA end favors TRBJ2-1, so the J call may be wrong. The CDR3 extends over 14 amino acids. Germline V gene lookup returns CDR1 MNHGY and CDR2 SAAAGT. The CDR3 is CASSVGPEGDEQFF. CDR3 DNA sequence: TGTGCCAGCAGTGTGGGCCCTGAAGGTGACGAGCAGTTCTTC.

CDR3 sequence: CASSSRGSYEQYF. In DNA, the CDR3 is TGTGCCAGCAGTTCCCGGGGATCCTACGAGCAGTACTTC. The rearrangement uses TRBV12-3 or TRBV12-4 and TRBJ2-5; a weak D match, TRBD2 (5 bases). The closer fit of TRBJ2-7 to the DNA end suggests the J call may be wrong. The CDR3 spans 13 residues.

The chain couples TRBV6-1 to TRBJ2-3; TRBD1 aligns across 8 bases. V shed 8 bases and J 5 bases; nucleotides not matched to a gene: 6. Looked up from germline, CDR1 is MNHNS and CDR2 is SASEGT. CDR3 length equals 13 residues. The CDR3 sequence is CASPRTGQDTQYF. CDR3 DNA sequence: TGTGCCAGCCCAAGGACAGGGCAAGATACGCAGTATTTT.